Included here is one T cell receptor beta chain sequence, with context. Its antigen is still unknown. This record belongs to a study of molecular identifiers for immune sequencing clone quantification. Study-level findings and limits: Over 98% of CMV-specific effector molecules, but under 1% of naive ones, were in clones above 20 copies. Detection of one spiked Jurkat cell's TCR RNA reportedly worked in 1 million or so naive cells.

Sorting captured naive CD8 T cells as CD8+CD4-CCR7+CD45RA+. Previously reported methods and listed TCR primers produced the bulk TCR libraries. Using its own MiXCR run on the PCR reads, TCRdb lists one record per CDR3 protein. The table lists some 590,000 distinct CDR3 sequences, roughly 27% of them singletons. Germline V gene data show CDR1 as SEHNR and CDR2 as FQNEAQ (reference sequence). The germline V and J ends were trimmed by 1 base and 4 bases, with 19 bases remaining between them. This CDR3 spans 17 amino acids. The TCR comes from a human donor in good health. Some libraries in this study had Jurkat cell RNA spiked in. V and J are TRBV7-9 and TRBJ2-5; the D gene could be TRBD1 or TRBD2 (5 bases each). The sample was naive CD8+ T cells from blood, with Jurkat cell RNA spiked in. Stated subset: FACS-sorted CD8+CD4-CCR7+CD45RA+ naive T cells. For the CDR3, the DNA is TGTGCCAGCAGCTTAGTTCCCATCCCAGGGAGAGGAGAGACCCAGTACTTC. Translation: CASSLVPIPGRGETQYF. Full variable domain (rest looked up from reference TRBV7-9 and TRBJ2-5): DTGVSQNPRHKITKRGQNVTFRCDPISEHNRLYWYRQTLGQGPEFLTYFQNEAQLEKSRLLSDRFSAERPKGSFSTLEIQRTEQGDSAMYLCASSLVPIPGRGETQYFGPGTRLLVL.